This TCR beta chain was profiled in a study of Ad26.COV2.S vaccination and SARS-CoV-2 variants. Looked up from germline, CDR1 is LGHNA and CDR2 is YNFKEQ. Trimming removed 5 bases from V and 8 bases from J, with 12 bases in between. The CDR3 sequence is 12 residues long. Documented treatment: around 19 received Ad26.COV2.S at low or high dose, single or two shots; about five received placebo; per-sample allocation not given. The investigators took samples on day 63 after the first vaccine or placebo injection. Data came from immunoSEQ multiplex PCR; TCRdb stores just in-frame clones and leaves some out. The sample lists 430,000 or so clones; 90% were seen once.

This chain uses TRBV4-2 with TRBJ1-1; D possibly corresponds to TRBD1 (5 bases). The clonotype originates from a person between 18 and 65 years old who received the Ad26.COV2.S COVID-19 vaccine or a placebo. The sequences come from peripheral blood, collected in a trial of Ad26.COV2.S vaccine versus placebo. The CDR3 is CASSKTEGEAFF. CDR3 DNA sequence: TGTGCCAGCAGCAAGACAGAGGGCGAAGCTTTCTTT.